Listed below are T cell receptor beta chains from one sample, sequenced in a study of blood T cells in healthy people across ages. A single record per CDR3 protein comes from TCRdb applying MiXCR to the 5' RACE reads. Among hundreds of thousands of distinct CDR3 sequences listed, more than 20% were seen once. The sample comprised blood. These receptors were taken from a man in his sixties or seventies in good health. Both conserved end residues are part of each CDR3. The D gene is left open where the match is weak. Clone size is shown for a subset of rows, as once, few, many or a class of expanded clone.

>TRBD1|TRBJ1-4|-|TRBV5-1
CASSPGGAATNEKLFF
TGCGCCAGCAGCCCAGGGGGCGCCGCAACTAATGAAAAACTGTTTTTT
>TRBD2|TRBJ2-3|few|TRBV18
CASSQLAGATDTQYF
TGTGCCAGCTCACAACTAGCGGGAGCCACAGATACGCAGTATTTT
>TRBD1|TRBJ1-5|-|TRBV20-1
CSARETGASNQPQHF
TGCAGTGCTAGAGAAACAGGGGCGAGCAATCAGCCCCAGCATTTT
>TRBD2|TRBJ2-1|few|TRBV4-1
CASSQRTSGGGWDEQFF
TGCGCCAGCAGCCAGAGGACTAGCGGGGGGGGATGGGATGAGCAGTTCTTC
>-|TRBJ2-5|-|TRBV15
CATSRAAGKGQETQYF
TGTGCCACCAGCAGAGCAGCAGGGAAGGGTCAAGAGACCCAGTACTTC
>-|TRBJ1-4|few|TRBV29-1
CSVRGTNEKLFF
TGCAGCGTCCGGGGGACTAATGAAAAACTGTTTTTT
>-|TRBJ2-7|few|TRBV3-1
CASSQLFRGRCGHEQYF
TGTGCCAGCAGCCAACTGTTCCGAGGAAGATGTGGCCACGAGCAGTACTTC
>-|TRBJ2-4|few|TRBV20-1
CSAGPRLAKNIQYF
TGCAGTGCTGGGCCCAGATTAGCCAAAAACATTCAGTACTTC
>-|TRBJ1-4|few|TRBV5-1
CASSLDGTPNEKLFF
TGCGCCAGCAGCTTGGATGGGACGCCGAATGAAAAACTGTTTTTT
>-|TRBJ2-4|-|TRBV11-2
CASSLVGGAKNIQYF
TGTGCCAGCAGCTTAGTCGGGGGAGCCAAAAACATTCAGTACTTC
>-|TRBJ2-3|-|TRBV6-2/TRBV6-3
CASSYGTVGGDTQYF
TGTGCCAGCAGTTATGGGACCGTCGGGGGAGATACGCAGTATTTT
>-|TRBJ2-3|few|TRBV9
CASSEIAEWWDTQYF
TGTGCCAGCAGCGAAATCGCGGAGTGGTGGGATACGCAGTATTTT
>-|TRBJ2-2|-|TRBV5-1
CASSLEGSGTGELFF
TGCGCCAGCAGCTTGGAGGGGTCAGGCACCGGGGAGCTGTTTTTT
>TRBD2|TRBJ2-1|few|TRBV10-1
CASSSTKLARSSYNEQFF
TGCGCCAGCAGTTCCACAAAACTAGCGAGAAGTTCCTACAATGAGCAGTTCTTC
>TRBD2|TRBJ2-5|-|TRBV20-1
CSAGPGTSGETQYF
TGCAGTGCTGGTCCCGGGACTAGCGGAGAGACCCAGTACTTC
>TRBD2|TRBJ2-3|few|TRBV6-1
CASSVAGGPTTDTQYF
TGTGCCAGCAGCGTAGCGGGAGGGCCTACCACAGATACGCAGTATTTT
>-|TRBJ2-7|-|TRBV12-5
CASGLSDYEQYF
TGTGCTAGTGGTTTATCGGATTACGAGCAGTACTTC